This T cell receptor (beta chain) appears in the sequencing data of a study of cytomegalovirus exposure and HLA in healthy donors (dated by TCRdb to the late 2010s). About the study as a whole: According to a later analysis, one platform produced both the 110 or so validation repertoires and the approximately 600 repertoires of the first cohort. High-throughput TCR immunosequencing, statistical association of individual TCRs with disease status, and machine learning were combined to predict cytomegalovirus infection status. Along with the 666-subject first cohort, a separate validation cohort of over a hundred different subjects was used. The study was designed to test whether signatures of past pathogen exposure could be identified by cataloging public T cell receptors. What the research found in general, with its limitations: The classifier was reported to diagnose cytomegalovirus status with high specificity and sensitivity in both the original cohort and the validation cohort. The study gave a list of 150 to 200 TCR beta chains associated with cytomegalovirus. Three of the identified cytomegalovirus-associated TCR beta chains were confirmed in vitro to be specific for cytomegalovirus antigens. Subsequent analysis determined that TCRs grouped into clusters in the first cohort also showed a tendency toward co-occurrence across the 90 to 150 validation repertoires, and 94% of cluster scores exceeded 0. The validation cohort had no HLA typing available for a later analysis, so co-occurrence within that cohort was assessed over all 110 or so repertoires. While some public TCRs were present in many individuals, most TCR sequences turned up only very rarely across donors. The authors suggested that the approach could potentially be extended to other disease states and immunological phenotypes.

With respect to this clone: What this receptor recognizes is not known. No much larger clone exists at a distance of one base, and base qualities are not known.

Library construction relied on the immunoSEQ multiplex PCR assay. The paper's data handling went like this. To diagnose cytomegalovirus status from the catalog of TCR beta chain sequences, a statistical classification framework was built. The clones in this table, taken by TCRdb from immuneACCESS, are in-frame only. Not every clone is retained; where verified, under half of the shortfall comes from an unresolved V gene, and the cause of the rest is unknown. That table is the source of V, J and clone size, and D and trimming were worked out from the DNA. Here the sample has 330,000 or so clones; 70% to 90% occur a single time. The leading ten clones occupy more than 0.8% of the sample. The donors belonged to the validation cohort of around 120 subjects, which was separate from the roughly 670-subject first cohort. Sequences GTSNPN (CDR1) and SVGIG (CDR2) are obtained from the germline V gene (reference sequence). Its CDR3 holds 13 amino acids, cysteine through phenylalanine. Left in the record is the CDR3 DNA by itself, 39 bases read in frame from the first base. V is pared back by 4 bases and J by 6 bases, with 13 bases lying between the germline termini.

The specimen was PBMCs. This clonotype originated in a woman aged 18-35 years in good health and CMV-seronegative. The V and J genes are TRBV30 and TRBJ2-1; possibly the D gene is TRBD2, per 5 matching bases. The CDR3: CAWTSSSSNEQFF. The DNA sequence is given as TGTGCCTGGACTAGCTCCAGTTCCAATGAGCAGTTCTTC. The full variable domain, with segments outside the CDR3 supplied by the reference TRBV30 and TRBJ2-1 proteins, appears as SQTIHQWPATLVQPVGSPLSLECTVEGTSNPNLYWYRQAAGRGLQLLFYSVGIGQISSEVPQNLSASRPQDRQFILSSKKLLLSDSGFYLCAWTSSSSNEQFFGPGTRLTVL.